A single sample is the source of the 11 T cell receptor beta chains below, sequenced in a study of CD8 T cells in ankylosing spondylitis. Study-level findings and limits: Ankylosing spondylitis blood seemed to carry a telltale TCR beta motif made of roughly eight highly homologous variants.

Their recognized antigens are unknown. TCRdb fed the 5' RACE reads into MiXCR, producing one record per CDR3 protein. The sample lists some 220,000 distinct CDR3 sequences, just under 7.5% occurring once. Sequenced sample: blood, either unsorted or a sorted T cell fraction (not recorded which). The receptor set was obtained from a male donor with ankylosing spondylitis.

This clonotype was counted many times. This chain uses TRBV27 with TRBJ1-2; D is possibly TRBD1 (5 bases). The germline V and J ends were trimmed by 3 bases and 6 bases, with 14 bases remaining between them. This CDR3 is built from 14 residues. Germline values: CDR1 MNHEY, CDR2 SMNVEV (reference sequence). In DNA form, the CDR3 reads TGTGCCAGCAGTTTCCAAGGGACGTCAAATGGCTACACCTTC. This encodes CASSFQGTSNGYTF.

This clonotype has just a few counts. The chain employs TRBV30 and TRBJ2-1, with TRBD2 identical over 7 bases. Losses at the gene ends were 3 bases for V and 8 bases for J; bases not matched to a gene: 1. The germline CDR1 and CDR2 sequences are GTSNPN and SVGIG (reference sequence). The CDR3 is 11 amino acids. CDR3 sequence reads: CAWRGRDEQFF. The CDR3 DNA is TGTGCCTGGAGAGGGAGGGATGAGCAGTTCTTC. Variable domain in full (rest from reference TRBV30 and TRBJ2-1): SQTIHQWPATLVQPVGSPLSLECTVEGTSNPNLYWYRQAAGRGLQLLFYSVGIGQISSEVPQNLSASRPQDRQFILSSKKLLLSDSGFYLCAWRGRDEQFFGPGTRLTVL.

This clonotype occurred many times. The J gene is TRBJ2-7, the V gene TRBV2; D is unclear. The CDR3 spans 14 residues. CDR1 and CDR2 (germline): SNHLY, FYNNEI. Trimming pared 0 bases from V and 6 bases from J, leaving 12 bases between. CDR3 sequence: CASSEAPGSREQYF. In DNA, the CDR3 is TGTGCCAGCAGTGAAGCCCCGGGCAGCCGCGAGCAGTACTTC.

The V gene is TRBV7-2, the J gene TRBJ2-7; D possibly corresponds to TRBD1 (6 bases). Germline V gene data show CDR1 as SGHTA and CDR2 as FQGNSA. This CDR3 spans 13 amino acids. The V end was cut by 5 bases, the J end by 2 bases, with 10 bases between. DNA for the CDR3: TGTGCCAGCAGCCAGGACAGTACCTACGAGCAGTACTTC. Translating it yields CASSQDSTYEQYF.

This clonotype occurred many times. The chain carries TRBV4-2 and TRBJ2-1; 15 positions agree with TRBD2. With 5 bases clipped from V and 15 bases from J, the junction kept 11 bases outside the gene matches. The CDR3 is 15 amino acids. Germline V CDR1 and CDR2: LGHNA, YNFKEQ. CDR3 nucleotides: TGTGCCAGCAGCGGGGGCCGGACTAGCGGGAGGGCCTTGTTCTTC. Translated, it gives CASSGGRTSGRALFF.

This clonotype was seen at least ten times. The chain recombines TRBV20-1 with TRBJ1-4; D not resolved. The germline gives CDR1 DFQATT, CDR2 SNEGSKA (reference sequence). CDR3 length: 14 amino acids. V lost 2 bases and J 2 bases, leaving 9 bases between the germline ends. The DNA of the CDR3 is TGCAGTGCTAGAAGGAGGACTACTAATGAAAAACTGTTTTTT. Protein: CSARRRTTNEKLFF.

The table lists this clonotype with many counts. The chain carries TRBV12-5 and TRBJ1-2, with no clear D. CDR1 LGHNT and CDR2 FRNRAP come from the germline V gene. V lost 5 bases and J lost 8, with 15 bases in between. This CDR3 has 13 residues. The chain's CDR3 is CASGPGPRRGYTF. The CDR3 DNA reads TGTGCTAGTGGTCCCGGGCCACGGCGAGGCTACACCTTC.

This clonotype has at least ten counts. The rearrangement joins TRBV11-2 to TRBJ2-1, with D unresolved. Per germline, CDR1 SGHAT and CDR2 FQNNGV. The CDR3 sequence is 14 residues long. Trimming took off 3 bases at V and 4 bases at J, with 10 bases between the two ends. This CDR3 is CASSLGVGYNEQFF. Written as DNA, the CDR3 is TGTGCCAGCAGCTTGGGTGTGGGGTACAATGAGCAGTTCTTC. The whole variable domain, remainder taken from reference TRBV11-2 and TRBJ2-1, is EAGVAQSPRYKIIEKRQSVAFWCNPISGHATLYWYQQILGQGPKLLIQFQNNGVVDDSQLPKDRFSAERLKGVDSTLKIQPAKLEDSAVYLCASSLGVGYNEQFFGPGTRLTVL.

This clonotype was recorded at least ten times. The genes are TRBV10-3 and TRBJ2-3; D could derive from TRBD1 or TRBD2 (5 bases each). The germline V and J ends were trimmed by 7 bases and 0 bases, with 14 bases remaining between them. Germline V gene data show CDR1 as ENHRY and CDR2 as SYGVKD. This CDR3 comprises 15 residues. DNA for the CDR3: TGTGCCATCACCGAAGGGACCGCTAGCACAGATACGCAGTATTTT. Its translation: CAITEGTASTDTQYF.

This chain connects TRBV12-3 or TRBV12-4 to TRBJ2-1; 11 bases are shared with TRBD2. The CDR3 sequence is 13 residues long. J gave up 7 bases and V 10 bases, and 6 bases lay outside the gene matches. CDR3 DNA sequence: TGTGCCACCCATAGCGGGAGGGGAAATGAGCAGTTCTTC. It is translated as CATHSGRGNEQFF.

This clonotype was counted at least ten times. The rearrangement joins TRBV7-9 to TRBJ2-3; the D is unclear. The V and J ends lost 3 bases and 2 bases respectively, with 0 bases between them. Germline CDR1 and CDR2: SEHNR and FQNEAQ (reference sequence). The CDR3 is 11 amino acids. CDR3 residues: CASSFTDTQYF. DNA of the CDR3: TGTGCCAGCAGCTTCACAGATACGCAGTATTTT.